The 24 T cell receptor beta chains in this list originate from one sample, sequenced in a study of a mutant IDH1 vaccine in newly diagnosed glioma. Which antigens these TCRs recognize remains unknown. Specified time point: week 11, during vaccination. Every single dose of the vaccine, 300 ug of mutant IDH1 20-mer peptide, came with topical imiquimod. Some clones are missing from TCRdb's copy, which holds only in-frame ones; the method was immunoSEQ multiplex PCR. The sample shows about 25,000 clones, over 65% of them seen only once. The sample was PBMCs, taken from a glioma patient whose treatment included an IDH1 peptide vaccine. All receptors come from a young woman with glioma.

This clone has only one observation. The CDR3 region has the DNA TGTGCCAGCAGTTTATCGAAGGCCACCTCTGGAAACACCATATATTTT. Translated: CASSLSKATSGNTIYF. V gene TRBV27 combines with J gene TRBJ1-3; D is unclear. This CDR3 region has 16 residues. V lost 0 bases to trimming and J lost 0 bases, with 9 bases between them. Germline loops: CDR1 MNHEY, CDR2 SMNVEV (reference sequence).

V and J are TRBV5-1 and TRBJ1-3; D remains unclear. This CDR3 has 16 amino acids. Germline values: CDR1 SGHRS, CDR2 YFSETQ. Trimming left V 0 bases short and J 0 bases short, with 10 bases between. The CDR3 reads CASSLEQANSGNTIYF. DNA of the CDR3: TGCGCCAGCAGCTTGGAGCAGGCGAACTCTGGAAACACCATATATTTT.

This clone was observed once. V gene TRBV5-1 combines with J gene TRBJ1-1; tentatively, D is TRBD1 (5 bases). Trimming shortened V by 4 bases and J by 1 base, and 11 bases separated the two germline ends. CDR1 and CDR2 from the germline V gene are SGHRS and YFSETQ. This CDR3 spans 14 amino acids. CDR3: CASSNRDSNTEAFF. The CDR3 DNA sequence: TGCGCCAGCAGCAACCGGGACTCGAACACTGAAGCTTTCTTT. The whole variable domain, filled in from reference TRBV5-1 and TRBJ1-1, reads KAGVTQTPRYLIKTRGQQVTLSCSPISGHRSVSWYQQTPGQGLQFLFEYFSETQRNKGNFPGRFSGRQFSNSRSEMNVSTLELGDSALYLCASSNRDSNTEAFFGQGTRLTVV.

The chain recombines TRBV7-9 with TRBJ1-2; D may be TRBD1 (5 bases). This CDR3 region has 14 residues. Germline CDR1 is SEHNR and CDR2 is FQNEAQ (reference sequence). Trimming took off 5 bases at V and 8 bases at J, with 18 bases between the two ends. Written as DNA, the CDR3 is TGTGCCAGCAGCCAACTGACAGAGTCCTACGGCTACACCTTC. It is translated as CASSQLTESYGYTF. The full variable domain, in which reference TRBV7-9 and TRBJ1-2 provide the parts outside the CDR3, is DTGVSQNPRHKITKRGQNVTFRCDPISEHNRLYWYRQTLGQGPEFLTYFQNEAQLEKSRLLSDRFSAERPKGSFSTLEIQRTEQGDSAMYLCASSQLTESYGYTFGSGTRLTVV.

The table lists this clone with a few counts. This CDR3 is also generated by other DNA sequences in the sample. The chain links TRBV2 to TRBJ1-1; perhaps TRBD1 as D (6 bases). The V end was cut by 1 base, the J end by 5 bases, with 11 bases between. CDR1 SNHLY and CDR2 FYNNEI come from the germline V gene. The CDR3 runs to 14 residues. This chain's CDR3 is CASSEDRVGTEAFF. The CDR3 DNA reads TGTGCCAGCAGTGAAGACAGGGTGGGGACTGAAGCTTTCTTT. Supplemented by reference TRBV2 and TRBJ1-1, the full variable domain reads EPEVTQTPSHQVTQMGQEVILRCVPISNHLYFYWYRQILGQKVEFLVSFYNNEISEKSEIFDDQFSVERPDGSNFTLKIRSTKLEDSAMYFCASSEDRVGTEAFFGQGTRLTVV.

CDR3 in amino acids: CASSVPSGSGTDTQYF. CDR3 DNA: TGTGCCAGCAGTGTCCCTAGCGGGAGTGGGACAGATACGCAGTATTTT. V gene TRBV25-1 combines with J gene TRBJ2-3; 10 nucleotides line up with TRBD2. V shed 4 bases, J shed 3 bases, and the junction held 7 bases outside the gene matches. This CDR3 has 16 residues. Germline assignment: CDR1 MGHDK and CDR2 SYGVNS.

This sequence joins TRBV6-5 and TRBJ2-1; 7 bases are shared with TRBD2. The germline V gene encodes CDR1 MNHEY and CDR2 SVGAGI. The CDR3 runs 14 residues. After removal of 2 bases from V and 5 bases from J, the junction contained 3 bases not matched to a gene. Here the CDR3 reads CASSYAAGDNEQFF. DNA of the CDR3: TGTGCCAGCAGTTACGCTGCGGGAGACAATGAGCAGTTCTTC.

This clone was seen a handful of times. V gene TRBV7-9 combines with J gene TRBJ1-1, with 12 positions matching TRBD1. The germline V gene has CDR1 SEHNR and CDR2 FQNEAQ (reference sequence). This CDR3 region has 15 residues. Losses at the gene ends were 5 bases for V and 2 bases for J; bases not matched to a gene: 3. The CDR3 DNA is TGTGCCAGCAGCGGGGGACAGGGGGCAAACACTGAAGCTTTCTTT. Translated, it gives CASSGGQGANTEAFF.

This clone is medium-sized within its sample. The genes are TRBV11-3 and TRBJ1-2, with D possibly TRBD1 on 5 matching bases. The CDR3 totals 13 residues. Germline V lookup: CDR1 SGHNT, CDR2 YENEEA. V lost 2 bases and J 7 bases, leaving 11 bases between the germline ends. This CDR3 reads CASSLQGLAGYTF. In DNA, the CDR3 is TGTGCCAGCAGCTTACAGGGTTTGGCTGGCTACACCTTC.

Written as DNA, the CDR3 is TGTGCCATCAGTGAGTTAACCAGTTCGGAGCTGTTTTTT. This sequence encodes CAISELTSSELFF. This chain links TRBV10-3 with TRBJ2-2; no reliable D call. The V end was cut by 1 base, the J end by 10 bases, with 10 bases between. CDR1 is ENHRY and CDR2 is SYGVKD in the germline V gene. There are 13 residues in the CDR3.

This chain uses TRBV6-5 with TRBJ2-1; 9 nucleotides line up with TRBD2. CDR1 and CDR2 (germline): MNHEY, SVGAGI. Trimming at V came to 1 base and at J to 8 bases, leaving 9 bases not matched to a gene. The CDR3 extends over 16 amino acids. The CDR3 DNA follows: TGTGCCAGCAGTTACTTGGCTAGCGGGATAATATATGAGCAGTTCTTC. Protein: CASSYLASGIIYEQFF.

This clone was counted once. The genes are TRBV5-6 and TRBJ1-3; D gene uncertain. CDR1 is SGHDT and CDR2 is YYEEEE in the germline V gene. Deletions cut 1 base from V and 0 bases from J, with 11 bases between. The CDR3 contains 16 residues. CDR3: CASSLYETFSGNTIYF. CDR3 sequence (DNA): TGTGCCAGCAGCTTGTATGAGACATTCTCTGGAAACACCATATATTTT.

The V call is TRBV4-1, the J call TRBJ2-3, with unresolved D. The germline V gene encodes CDR1 MGHRA and CDR2 YSYEKL. The CDR3 sequence is 13 residues long. The V gene lost 4 bases and the J gene lost 6 bases, with 11 bases spanning the gap. CDR3 coding DNA: TGCGCCAGCAGCCGCCAAACTGGGGATACGCAGTATTTT. Encoded protein: CASSRQTGDTQYF.

V and J are TRBV30 and TRBJ2-3; 8 nucleotides align to TRBD2. This CDR3 is built from 18 residues. J was trimmed by 2 bases and V by 8 bases; bases with no gene match: 21. Looked up from germline, CDR1 is GTSNPN and CDR2 is SVGIG (reference sequence). The CDR3 region is CAQTGGGGRHHHTDTQYF. CDR3 nucleotide sequence: TGTGCCCAAACGGGTGGCGGGGGGCGACACCACCACACAGATACGCAGTATTTT.

The chain is built from TRBV5-1 and TRBJ2-3; a possible D gene is TRBD2 (5 bases). Germline V gene data show CDR1 as SGHRS and CDR2 as YFSETQ. The CDR3 is made up of 14 amino acids. V lost 5 bases to trimming and J lost 3 bases, with 13 bases between them. This CDR3 reads CASRSGAFTDTQYF. CDR3 nucleotide sequence: TGCGCCAGCAGGAGCGGAGCCTTTACAGATACGCAGTATTTT.

The gene calls are TRBV29-1 and TRBJ2-3, with a possible D match to TRBD2 (5 bases). CDR1 is SQVTM and CDR2 is ANQGSEA in the germline V gene. This CDR3 region has 14 residues. The ends were cut back, 4 bases at V and 1 base at J, with 12 bases in the middle. The DNA of the CDR3 is TGCAGCGTTGTAGGGAGTATTGGCACAGATACGCAGTATTTT. It yields the protein CSVVGSIGTDTQYF.

The J gene is TRBJ1-2, the V gene TRBV19; no definite D call. Germline loops: CDR1 LNHDA, CDR2 SQIVND (reference sequence). With 3 bases removed from V and 2 bases from J, the gap between germline ends came to 7 bases. The CDR3 is made up of 13 amino acids. CDR3 residues: CASSIGENYGYTF. The CDR3 DNA follows: TGTGCCAGTAGTATCGGAGAAAACTATGGCTACACCTTC.

The chain combines TRBV11-3 with TRBJ1-1, with D possibly being TRBD1 (6 bases). The length of the CDR3 is 13 residues. Trimming removed 5 bases at V and 6 bases at J, with 13 bases between. Germline loops: CDR1 SGHNT, CDR2 YENEEA. The CDR3 sequence is CASSKTGKAEAFF. For the CDR3, the DNA is TGTGCCAGCAGCAAAACAGGGAAGGCTGAAGCTTTCTTT.

The CDR3 region has the DNA TGCGCCAGCAGCTTGGCTGCGTCCTACAATGAGCAGTTCTTC. This codes for CASSLAASYNEQFF. The chain uses TRBV5-1 and TRBJ2-1, with D unclear. Germline CDR1 and CDR2: SGHRS and YFSETQ. Trimming cost V 0 bases and J 1 base, with 5 bases left between them. The CDR3 spans 14 residues.

CDR3 DNA sequence: TGTGCCAGCTCACCTATGAGGATGCGGGGCACGGCCGAGCAGTACTTC. Amino acids: CASSPMRMRGTAEQYF. The genes are TRBV18 and TRBJ2-7; D perhaps matches TRBD2 (6 bases). This CDR3 is built from 16 residues. Germline CDR1 reads KGHSH; CDR2 reads LQKENI. V lost 3 bases and J lost 6, with 21 bases in between. The full variable domain, rest sourced from reference TRBV18 and TRBJ2-7, is NAGVMQNPRHLVRRRGQEARLRCSPMKGHSHVYWYRQLPEEGLKFMVYLQKENIIDESGMPKERFSAEFPKEGPSILRIQQVVRGDSAAYFCASSPMRMRGTAEQYFGPGTRLTVT.

Here the CDR3 reads CASSQLPQGAGNTEAFF. CDR3 DNA sequence: TGCGCCAGCAGCCAACTACCTCAGGGGGCAGGGAACACTGAAGCTTTCTTT. The chain uses TRBV4-1 and TRBJ1-1; TRBD1 aligns across 8 bases. The CDR3 sequence is 17 residues long. Germline V gene lookup returns CDR1 MGHRA and CDR2 YSYEKL. The V segment lost 2 bases and the J segment 1 base; nucleotides outside the gene matches: 9.

This clone appeared a few times. The chain joins TRBV7-3 to TRBJ2-1; 8 bases match TRBD2. V lost 6 bases to trimming and J lost 9 bases; unmatched junction nucleotides: 4. The CDR3 has 12 amino acids. The germline CDR1 and CDR2 sequences are SGHTA and FQGTGA. This CDR3 is CASRGLVGEQFF. CDR3 DNA sequence: TGTGCCAGCAGGGGACTAGTGGGTGAGCAGTTCTTC. The full variable domain, with the rest looked up from reference TRBV7-3 and TRBJ2-1, is GAGVSQTPSNKVTEKGKYVELRCDPISGHTALYWYRQSLGQGPEFLIYFQGTGAADDSGLPNDRFFAVRPEGSVSTLKIQRTERGDSAVYLCASRGLVGEQFFGPGTRLTVL.

J is TRBJ1-2 and V is TRBV18; 9 positions agree with TRBD1. Per the germline V gene, CDR1 is KGHSH and CDR2 is LQKENI. The junction had 23 bases not matched to a gene; V was cut back by 5 bases and J by 7 bases. CDR3 length: 19 residues. CDR3 in amino acids: CASSSRTGANAWRSGGYTF. The CDR3 DNA is TGTGCCAGCTCATCGAGGACAGGGGCCAATGCTTGGCGTTCTGGTGGCTACACCTTC.

This clone appeared a few times. The rearrangement uses TRBV28 and TRBJ1-1, with 7 positions matching TRBD1. The CDR3 consists of 13 residues. Germline V lookup: CDR1 MDHEN, CDR2 SYDVKM. After removal of 3 bases from V and 8 bases from J, the junction contained 6 bases not matched to a gene. The CDR3 loop is CASSLFRDREAFF. The CDR3 DNA is TGTGCCAGCAGTTTGTTTCGGGACAGAGAAGCTTTCTTT. The full variable domain, completed using reference TRBV28 and TRBJ1-1, is DVKVTQSSRYLVKRTGEKVFLECVQDMDHENMFWYRQDPGLGLRLIYFSYDVKMKEKGDIPEGYSVSREKKERFSLILESASTNQTSMYLCASSLFRDREAFFGQGTRLTVV.